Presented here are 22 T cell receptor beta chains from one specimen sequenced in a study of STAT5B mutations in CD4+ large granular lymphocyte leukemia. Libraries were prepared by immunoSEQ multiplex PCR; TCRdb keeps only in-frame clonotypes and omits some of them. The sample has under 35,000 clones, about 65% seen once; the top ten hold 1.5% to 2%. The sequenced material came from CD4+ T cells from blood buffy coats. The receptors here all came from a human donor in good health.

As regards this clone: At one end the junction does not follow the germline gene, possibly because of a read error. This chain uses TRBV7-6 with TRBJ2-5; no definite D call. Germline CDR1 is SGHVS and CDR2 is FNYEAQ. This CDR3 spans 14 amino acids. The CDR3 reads CASSFGNYQETQYF. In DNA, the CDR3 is TGTGCCAGCAGCTTCGGTAATTACCAGGAGACCCAGTACTTC.

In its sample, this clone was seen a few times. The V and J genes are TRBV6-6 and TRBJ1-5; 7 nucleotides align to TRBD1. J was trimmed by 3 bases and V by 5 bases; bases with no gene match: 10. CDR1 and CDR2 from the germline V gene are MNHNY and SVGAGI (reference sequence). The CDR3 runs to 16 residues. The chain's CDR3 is CASSTRTGPVNQPQHF. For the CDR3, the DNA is TGTGCCAGCAGTACCCGGACAGGCCCGGTCAATCAGCCCCAGCATTTT.

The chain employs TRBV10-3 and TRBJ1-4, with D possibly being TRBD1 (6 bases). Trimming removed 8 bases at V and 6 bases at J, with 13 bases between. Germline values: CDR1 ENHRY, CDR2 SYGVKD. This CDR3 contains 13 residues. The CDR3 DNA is TGTGCCATCGGAGGAGGGGGTGATGAAAAACTGTTTTTT. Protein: CAIGGGGDEKLFF.

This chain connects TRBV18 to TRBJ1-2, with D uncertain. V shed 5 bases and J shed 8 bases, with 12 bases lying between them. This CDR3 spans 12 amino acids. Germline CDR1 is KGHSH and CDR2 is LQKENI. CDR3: CASSSPVRGYTF. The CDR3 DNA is TGTGCCAGCTCATCGCCAGTTCGCGGCTACACCTTC.

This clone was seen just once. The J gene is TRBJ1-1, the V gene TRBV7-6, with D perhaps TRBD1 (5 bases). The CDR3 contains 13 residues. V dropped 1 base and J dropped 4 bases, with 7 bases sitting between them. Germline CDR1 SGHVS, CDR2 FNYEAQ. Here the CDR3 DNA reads TGTGCCAGCAGCTTAGGACAGACCACTGAAGCTTTCTTT. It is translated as CASSLGQTTEAFF.

The DNA of the CDR3 is TGTGCCAGCACCGACCCCCGCGCCGAGACTAGCGGGGGAATAGATACGCAGTATTTT. Its translation is CASTDPRAETSGGIDTQYF. The chain couples TRBV7-9 to TRBJ2-3; 12 bases are a match to TRBD2. The V gene end was trimmed by 7 bases and the J gene end by 5 bases; junction bases not matched to a gene: 19. Germline CDR1 SEHNR, CDR2 FQNEAQ (reference sequence). The CDR3 totals 19 residues. The full variable domain, rest sourced from reference TRBV7-9 and TRBJ2-3, is DTGVSQNPRHKITKRGQNVTFRCDPISEHNRLYWYRQTLGQGPEFLTYFQNEAQLEKSRLLSDRFSAERPKGSFSTLEIQRTEQGDSAMYLCASTDPRAETSGGIDTQYFGPGTRLTVL.

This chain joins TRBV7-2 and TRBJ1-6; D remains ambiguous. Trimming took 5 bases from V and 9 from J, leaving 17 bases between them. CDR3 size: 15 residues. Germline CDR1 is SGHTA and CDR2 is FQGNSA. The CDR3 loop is CASSPREDKISPLHF. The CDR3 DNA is TGTGCCAGCAGCCCCCGGGAAGACAAAATTTCACCCCTCCACTTT.

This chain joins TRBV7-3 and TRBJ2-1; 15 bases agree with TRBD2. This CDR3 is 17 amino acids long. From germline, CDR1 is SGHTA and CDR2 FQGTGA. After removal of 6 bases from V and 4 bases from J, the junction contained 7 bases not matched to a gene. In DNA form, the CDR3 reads TGTGCCAGCAGGCGACCGGGACTAGCGGGGGGATACAATGAGCAGTTCTTC. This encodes CASRRPGLAGGYNEQFF.

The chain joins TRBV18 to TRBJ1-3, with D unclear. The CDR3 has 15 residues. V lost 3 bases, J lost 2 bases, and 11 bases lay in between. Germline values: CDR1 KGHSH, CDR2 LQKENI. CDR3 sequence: CASSPLDGTGNTIYF. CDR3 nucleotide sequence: TGTGCCAGCTCACCCCTGGACGGGACTGGAAACACCATATATTTT.

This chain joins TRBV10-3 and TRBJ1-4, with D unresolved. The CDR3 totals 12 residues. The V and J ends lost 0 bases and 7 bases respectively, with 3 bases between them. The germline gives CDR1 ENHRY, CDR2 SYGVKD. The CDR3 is CAISESAEKLFF. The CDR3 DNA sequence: TGTGCCATCAGTGAGTCCGCTGAAAAACTGTTTTTT.

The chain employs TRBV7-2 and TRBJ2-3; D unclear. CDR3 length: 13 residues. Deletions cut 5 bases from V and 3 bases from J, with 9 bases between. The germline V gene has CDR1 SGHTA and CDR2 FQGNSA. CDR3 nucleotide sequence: TGTGCCAGCAGCCCCTGGGATACAGATACGCAGTATTTT. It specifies CASSPWDTDTQYF.

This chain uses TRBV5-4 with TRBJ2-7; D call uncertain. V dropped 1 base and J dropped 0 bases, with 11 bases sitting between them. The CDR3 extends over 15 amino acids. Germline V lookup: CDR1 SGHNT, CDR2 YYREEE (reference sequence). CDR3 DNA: TGTGCCAGCAGCTTGAAGATCTCTGGCTCCTACGAGCAGTACTTC. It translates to CASSLKISGSYEQYF.

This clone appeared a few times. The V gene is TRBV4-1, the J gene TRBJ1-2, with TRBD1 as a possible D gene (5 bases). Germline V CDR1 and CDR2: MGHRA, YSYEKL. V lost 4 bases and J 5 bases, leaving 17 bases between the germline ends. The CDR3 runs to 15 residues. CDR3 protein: CASSPGRVGTYGYTF. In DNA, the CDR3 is TGCGCCAGCAGCCCCGGAAGGGTGGGGACTTATGGCTACACCTTC.

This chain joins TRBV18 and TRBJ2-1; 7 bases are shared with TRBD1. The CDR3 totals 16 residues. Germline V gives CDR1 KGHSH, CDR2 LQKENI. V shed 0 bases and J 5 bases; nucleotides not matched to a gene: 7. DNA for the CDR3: TGTGCCAGCTCACCACCGACAGGGAACAAGGACAATGAGCAGTTCTTC. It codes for CASSPPTGNKDNEQFF.

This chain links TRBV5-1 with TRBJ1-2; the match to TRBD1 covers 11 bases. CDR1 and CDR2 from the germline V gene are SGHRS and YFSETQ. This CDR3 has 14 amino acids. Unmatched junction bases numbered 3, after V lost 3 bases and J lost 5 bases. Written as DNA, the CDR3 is TGCGCCAGCAGCTCCGGGACAGGGGGATATGGCTACACCTTC. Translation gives CASSSGTGGYGYTF.

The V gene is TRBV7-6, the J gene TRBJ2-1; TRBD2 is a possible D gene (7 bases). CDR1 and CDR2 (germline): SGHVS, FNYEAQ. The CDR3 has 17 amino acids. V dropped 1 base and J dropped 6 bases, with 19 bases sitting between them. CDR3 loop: CASSLVKGGGYFNEQFF. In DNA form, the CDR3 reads TGTGCCAGCAGCTTAGTCAAAGGGGGGGGGTATTTCAATGAGCAGTTCTTC.

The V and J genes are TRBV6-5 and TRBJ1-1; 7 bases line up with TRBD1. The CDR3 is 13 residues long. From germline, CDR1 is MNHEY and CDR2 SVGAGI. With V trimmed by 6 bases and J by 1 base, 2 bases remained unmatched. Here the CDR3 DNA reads TGTGCCAGCAGACGACAGGGGAACACTGAAGCTTTCTTT. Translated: CASRRQGNTEAFF.

The CDR3 coding sequence is TGTGCCATCAGTGTTATGCGGGGCACCCCGAACACCGGGGAGCTGTTTTTT. Amino acid sequence: CAISVMRGTPNTGELFF. The genes are TRBV10-3 and TRBJ2-2, with D tentatively TRBD2 (6 bases). Germline-derived CDR1 and CDR2 are ENHRY and SYGVKD. The CDR3 spans 17 residues. The V gene lost 4 bases and the J gene lost 0 bases, with 15 bases spanning the gap.

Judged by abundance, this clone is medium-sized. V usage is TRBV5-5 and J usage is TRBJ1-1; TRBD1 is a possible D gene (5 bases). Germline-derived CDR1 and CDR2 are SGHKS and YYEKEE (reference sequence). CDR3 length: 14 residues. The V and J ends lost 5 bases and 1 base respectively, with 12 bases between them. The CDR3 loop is CASRYRDANTEAFF. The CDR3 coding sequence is TGTGCCAGCAGGTACCGGGACGCGAACACTGAAGCTTTCTTT.

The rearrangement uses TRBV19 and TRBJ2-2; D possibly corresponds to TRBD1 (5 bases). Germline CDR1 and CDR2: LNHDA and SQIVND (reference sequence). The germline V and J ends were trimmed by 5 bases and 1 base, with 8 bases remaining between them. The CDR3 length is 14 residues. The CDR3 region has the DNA TGTGCCAGTAGTGCCGGACAGAACACCGGGGAGCTGTTTTTT. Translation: CASSAGQNTGELFF.

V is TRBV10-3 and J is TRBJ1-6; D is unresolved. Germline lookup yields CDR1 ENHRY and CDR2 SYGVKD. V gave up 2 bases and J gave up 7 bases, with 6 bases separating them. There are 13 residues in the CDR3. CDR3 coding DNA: TGTGCCATCAGTGAGGCCAGGAATTCACCCCTCCACTTT. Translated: CAISEARNSPLHF.

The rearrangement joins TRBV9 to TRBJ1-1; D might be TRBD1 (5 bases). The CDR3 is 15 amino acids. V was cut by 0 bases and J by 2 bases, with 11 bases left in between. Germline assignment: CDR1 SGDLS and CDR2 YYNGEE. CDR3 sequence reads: CASSVDPGQNTEAFF. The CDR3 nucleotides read TGTGCCAGCAGCGTAGATCCAGGGCAAAACACTGAAGCTTTCTTT.